Reported below is one T cell receptor beta chain. In this sample, this clonotype turned up a few times. Its specific antigen is unknown. Base qualities are missing; no much larger clone stands one base away. This sample was taken from a study of vaccination and CD4 T cells after COVID-19 (dated 2022 in TCRdb). Study-level background: Convalescent patients had a positive SARS-CoV-2 result on nasal swab PCR, and of these patients, some ten had mild disease and one had severe disease. Post-vaccine blood samples were obtained a median of about 70 days after the second vaccine dose, with a range of roughly 12 to 250 days. Post-COVID blood samples were collected from convalescent patients a median of approximately 100 days after diagnosis, with a range of roughly 30 to 161 days. The spike-specific CD4+ TCR repertoire was compared before and after mRNA vaccination in under 11 COVID-19 convalescent patients and several infection-naive healthy vaccine recipients. In the convalescent cohort there were six males and four females, among whom were two Hispanic individuals, seven Caucasians, two Asians and one multiracial person. For stimulating the cultures, overlapping spike peptide pools were used, derived from SARS-CoV-2 as well as from the common cold coronaviruses HCoV-NL63, HCoV-OC43 and HCoV-229E. In control cultures, a CEFX viral epitope pool was used as positive control, an HIV-1 Nef peptide pool was used as negative control, or no peptide was added. Two doses of either the Pfizer-BioNTech BNT162b2 vaccine (n=8) or the Moderna mRNA-1273 vaccine (n=2) were administered to participants.

The library came from PCR. DNA from cultured CD4+ T cells underwent TCR sequencing with the Oncomine TCR Beta short-read assay at the Johns Hopkins FTIC core. The QIAamp micro DNA kit was used to extract genomic DNA from the cultured CD4+ T cells. The Oncomine TCR Beta libraries from cultured CD4+ T cells were pooled using unique dual indexes and then sequenced on an Illumina iSeq 100. As for the original processing: Non-productive sequences were removed, and CDR3s not starting with C, not ending with F or W, or shorter than 7 amino acids were discarded. Antigen-specific clonotypes were identified using the MANAFEST web application through comparison of peptide-stimulated wells with reference and other culture wells. To be called positive, a clone needed an FDR below 0.05, an odds ratio above 5, and a productive frequency above 0.1% in at least two of three replicate wells. A clonotype was classed as cross-reactive if the clonotype showed significant expansion both in SARS-CoV-2 spike wells and in at least one common cold coronavirus spike condition. Similarity between CDR3 sequences was evaluated in R version 3.6.1 using Levenshtein distances (stringdist) and unrooted phylogenetic trees (ape). TCRdb reanalyzed the raw reads on its own, using fastp at Q25 for trimming and MiXCR for clone calling, and kept in-frame beta chains. Each CDR3 protein gets just one entry, which takes the most common genes and DNA from the rows behind it. These V and J calls are TCRdb output, not the study's own analysis. The sample data list 15,000 to 20,000 distinct CDR3 sequences, and around 60% of these were observed just once. 9.4% of the sample comes from the top ten.

From the germline V gene, CDR1 is KGHDR and CDR2 is SFDVKD. There are 13 amino acids in the CDR3, from cysteine to phenylalanine inclusive. Only CDR3 DNA is held: 39 bases, read in frame from base 1. The V end loses 6 bases and the J end loses 5 bases, and a stretch of 12 bases separates them. Overall study results and their limits: Relatively few convalescent patients were included in the study, and early timepoints after natural infection were not analyzed. The median count of SARS-CoV-2-reactive clonotypes went up from 20 to 25 after infection to 35 to 40 after vaccination, although the change was not significant. In convalescent patients, nearly all vaccine-specific clones (304 of 307) were found to be mono-reactive for SARS-CoV-2 spike rather than cross-reactive with common cold coronaviruses. Among the post-vaccine SARS-CoV-2-reactive clones in convalescent patients, a median around 90% showed up only after vaccination, which suggests vaccine-specific priming.

Sample treatment or condition, as interpreted from the label and publication: roughly 11-day PBMC culture with coronavirus spike peptide pools or control peptides (ViraFEST assay). To expand antigen-specific T cells with peptide pools and then pick out the expanded clonotypes through TCR sequencing, the study relied on the ViraFEST assay. The convalescent patients' positive SARS-CoV-2 PCR tests fell between March and December 2020, which was before the Alpha, Beta and Delta variants emerged in the United States. Each well held around 2.1 million PBMCs cultured with roughly 9.2 ug/ml peptide pools in IMDM containing approximately 5% human AB serum and 7.5 to 10 IU/ml IL-2. On days 3 and 7, half of the culture medium was replaced with fresh IL-2-containing medium. Once the cells had been in culture for about 10 days, the EasySep CD4+ T cell isolation kit was used to isolate CD4+ T cells by negative selection. Ficoll-Paque Plus gradient centrifugation was used to isolate PBMCs from whole blood, and the isolated PBMCs were then either used fresh or cryopreserved at -140C. Triplicate wells were generally used for each culture condition.

The chain is encoded by TRBV24-1 joined to TRBJ2-5; the D gene is not confidently resolved. The sequencing sample was made of CD4+ T cells from blood, cultured in vitro. The clonotype was recovered from a human donor who had recovered from COVID-19. CDR3 loop: CATSLRVGETQYF. The DNA is TGTGCCACCAGTTTAAGGGTCGGCGAGACCCAGTACTTC.